This note documents a single T cell receptor (beta chain) sequence. The entry originates in a study of blood T cell repertoires in COVID-19. At the level of the study: T cells, B-cell-depleted T cells, or PBMCs supplied cDNA or gDNA.

Per the original data handling: Scientists estimated how many nucleated cells there were by amplifying reference gene primers. The repertoire was sequenced with immunoSEQ multiplex PCR; TCRdb's copy has only in-frame clones and lacks some. V, J and clone size were drawn from that table, and D and trimming were deduced from the DNA. The sample lists some 110,000 clones; approximately 85% were seen once. The CDR3 loop spans 14 amino acids. V dropped 6 bases and J dropped 2 bases, with 11 bases sitting between them. Germline-derived CDR1 and CDR2 are MNHEY and SVGAGI. Sequencing was done on a sample of peripheral blood. The sequence derives from a human donor in a cohort sampled during active COVID-19. The rearrangement links TRBV6-5 to TRBJ1-3; possible D gene TRBD1, 6 bases. CDR3 nucleotides: TGTGCCAGCAGACAAGGGGGAACTGGAAACACCATATATTTT. It codes for CASRQGGTGNTIYF.